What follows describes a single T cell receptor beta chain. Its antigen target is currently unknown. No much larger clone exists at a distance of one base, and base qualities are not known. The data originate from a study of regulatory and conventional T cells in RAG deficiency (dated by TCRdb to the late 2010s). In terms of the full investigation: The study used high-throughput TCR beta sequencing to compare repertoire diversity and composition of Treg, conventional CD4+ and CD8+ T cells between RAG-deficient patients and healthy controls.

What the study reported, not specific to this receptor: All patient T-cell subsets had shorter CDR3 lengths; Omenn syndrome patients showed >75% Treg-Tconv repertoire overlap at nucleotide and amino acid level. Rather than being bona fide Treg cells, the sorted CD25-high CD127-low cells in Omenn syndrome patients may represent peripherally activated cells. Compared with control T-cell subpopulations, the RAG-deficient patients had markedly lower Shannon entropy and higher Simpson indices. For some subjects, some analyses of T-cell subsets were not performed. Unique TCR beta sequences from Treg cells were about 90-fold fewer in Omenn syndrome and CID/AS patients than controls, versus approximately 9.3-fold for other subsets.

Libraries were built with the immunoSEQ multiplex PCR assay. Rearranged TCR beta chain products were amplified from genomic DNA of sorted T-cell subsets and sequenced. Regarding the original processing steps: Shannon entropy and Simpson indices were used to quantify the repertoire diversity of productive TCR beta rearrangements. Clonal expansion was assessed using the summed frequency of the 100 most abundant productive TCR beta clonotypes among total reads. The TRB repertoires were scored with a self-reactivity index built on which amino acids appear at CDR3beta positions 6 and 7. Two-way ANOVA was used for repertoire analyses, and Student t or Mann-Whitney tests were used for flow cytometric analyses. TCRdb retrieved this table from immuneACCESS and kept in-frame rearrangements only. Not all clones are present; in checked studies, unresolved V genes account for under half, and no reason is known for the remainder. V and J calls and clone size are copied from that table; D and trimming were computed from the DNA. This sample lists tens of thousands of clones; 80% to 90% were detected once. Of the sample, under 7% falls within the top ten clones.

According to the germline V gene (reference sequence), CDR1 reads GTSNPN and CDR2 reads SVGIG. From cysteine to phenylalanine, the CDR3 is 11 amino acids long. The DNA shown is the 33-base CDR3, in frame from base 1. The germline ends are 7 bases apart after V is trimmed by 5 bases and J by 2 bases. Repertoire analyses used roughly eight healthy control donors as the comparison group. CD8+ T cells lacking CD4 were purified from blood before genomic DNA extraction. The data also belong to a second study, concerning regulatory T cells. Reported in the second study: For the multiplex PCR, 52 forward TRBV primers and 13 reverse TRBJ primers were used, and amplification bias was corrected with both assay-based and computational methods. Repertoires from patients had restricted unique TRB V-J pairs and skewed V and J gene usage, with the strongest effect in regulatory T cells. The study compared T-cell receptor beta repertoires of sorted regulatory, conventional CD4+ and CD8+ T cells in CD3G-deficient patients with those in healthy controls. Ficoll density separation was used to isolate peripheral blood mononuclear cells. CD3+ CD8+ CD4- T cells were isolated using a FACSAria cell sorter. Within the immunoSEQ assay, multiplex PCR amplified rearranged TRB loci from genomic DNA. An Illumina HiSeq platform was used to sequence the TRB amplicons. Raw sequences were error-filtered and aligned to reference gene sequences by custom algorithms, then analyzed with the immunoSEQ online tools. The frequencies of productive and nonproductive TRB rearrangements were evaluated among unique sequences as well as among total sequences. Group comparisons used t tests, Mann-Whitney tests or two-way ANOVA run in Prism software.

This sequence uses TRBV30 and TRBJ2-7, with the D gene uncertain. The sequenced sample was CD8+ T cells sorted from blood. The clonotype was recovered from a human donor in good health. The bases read TGTGCCTGGGGCAGCACCTACGAGCAGTACTTC. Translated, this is CAWGSTYEQYF.